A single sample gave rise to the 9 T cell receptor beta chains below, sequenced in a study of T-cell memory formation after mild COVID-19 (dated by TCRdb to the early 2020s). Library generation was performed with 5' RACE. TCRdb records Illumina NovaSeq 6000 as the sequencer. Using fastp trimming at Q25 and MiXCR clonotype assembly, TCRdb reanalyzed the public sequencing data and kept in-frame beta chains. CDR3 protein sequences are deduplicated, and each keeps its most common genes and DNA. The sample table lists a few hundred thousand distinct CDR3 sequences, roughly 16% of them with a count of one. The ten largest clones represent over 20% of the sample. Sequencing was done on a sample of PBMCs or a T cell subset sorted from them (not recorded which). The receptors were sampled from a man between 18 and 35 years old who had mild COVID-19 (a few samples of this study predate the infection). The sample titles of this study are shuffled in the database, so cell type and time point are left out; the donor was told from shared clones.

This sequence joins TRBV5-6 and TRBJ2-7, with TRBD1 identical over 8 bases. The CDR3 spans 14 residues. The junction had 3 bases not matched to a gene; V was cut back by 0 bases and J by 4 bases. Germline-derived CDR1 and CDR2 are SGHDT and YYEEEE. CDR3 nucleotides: TGTGCCAGCAGCTTGGGACAGGGGCGGTACGAGCAGTACGTC. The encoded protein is CASSLGQGRYEQYV.

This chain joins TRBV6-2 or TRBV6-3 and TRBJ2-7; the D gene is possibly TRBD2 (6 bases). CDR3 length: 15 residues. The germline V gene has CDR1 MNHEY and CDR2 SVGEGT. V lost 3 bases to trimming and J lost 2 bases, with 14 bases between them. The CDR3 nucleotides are TGTGCCAGCAGTTATTCCGGGACTGATACCTACGAGCAGTACTTC. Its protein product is CASSYSGTDTYEQYF.

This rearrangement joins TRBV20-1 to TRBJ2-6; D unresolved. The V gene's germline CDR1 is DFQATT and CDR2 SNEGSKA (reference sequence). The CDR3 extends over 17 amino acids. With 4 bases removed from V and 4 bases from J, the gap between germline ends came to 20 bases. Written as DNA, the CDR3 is TGCAGTGCTACAGGTCCCTCGCCGCCATCGGGGGCCAACGTCCTGACTTTC. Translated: CSATGPSPPSGANVLTF.

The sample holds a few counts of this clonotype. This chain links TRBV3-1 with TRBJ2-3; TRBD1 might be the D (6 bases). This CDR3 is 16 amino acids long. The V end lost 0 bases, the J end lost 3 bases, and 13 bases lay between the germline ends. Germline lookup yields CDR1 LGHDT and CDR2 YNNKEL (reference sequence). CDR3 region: CASSQEKGGETDTQYF. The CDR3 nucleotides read TGTGCCAGCAGCCAAGAAAAAGGGGGTGAGACAGATACGCAGTATTTT.

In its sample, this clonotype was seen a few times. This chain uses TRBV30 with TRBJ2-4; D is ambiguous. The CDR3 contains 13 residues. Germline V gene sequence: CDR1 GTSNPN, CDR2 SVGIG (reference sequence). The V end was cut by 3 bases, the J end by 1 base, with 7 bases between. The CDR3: CAWRGTAKNIQYF. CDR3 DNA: TGTGCCTGGAGGGGAACCGCCAAAAACATTCAGTACTTC.

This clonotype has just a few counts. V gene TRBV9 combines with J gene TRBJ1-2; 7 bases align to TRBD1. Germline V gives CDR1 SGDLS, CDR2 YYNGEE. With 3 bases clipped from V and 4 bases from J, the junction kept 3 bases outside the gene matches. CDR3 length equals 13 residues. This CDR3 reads CASSGRTGYGYTF. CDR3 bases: TGTGCCAGCAGCGGCCGGACAGGCTATGGCTACACCTTC.

CDR3: CSARQDPVANSPLHF. DNA for the CDR3: TGCAGTGCTAGACAGGACCCCGTGGCTAATTCACCCCTCCACTTT. The chain carries TRBV20-1 and TRBJ1-6; D unresolved. Germline V gene lookup returns CDR1 DFQATT and CDR2 SNEGSKA (reference sequence). The V end lost 2 bases, the J end lost 6 bases, and 14 bases lay between the germline ends. The CDR3 totals 15 residues.

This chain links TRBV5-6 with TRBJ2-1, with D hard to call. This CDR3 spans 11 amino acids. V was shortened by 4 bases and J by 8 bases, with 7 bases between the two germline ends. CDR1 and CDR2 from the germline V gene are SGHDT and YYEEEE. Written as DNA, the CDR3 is TGTGCCAGCAGCGTGGTGGATGAGCAGTTCTTC. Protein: CASSVVDEQFF.

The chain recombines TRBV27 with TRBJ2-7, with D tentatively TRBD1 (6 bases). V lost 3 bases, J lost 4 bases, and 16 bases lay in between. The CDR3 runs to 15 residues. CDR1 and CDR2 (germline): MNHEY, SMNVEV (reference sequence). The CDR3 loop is CASSFQGRQVYEQYF. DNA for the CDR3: TGTGCCAGCAGTTTTCAGGGGCGACAGGTGTACGAGCAGTACTTC.